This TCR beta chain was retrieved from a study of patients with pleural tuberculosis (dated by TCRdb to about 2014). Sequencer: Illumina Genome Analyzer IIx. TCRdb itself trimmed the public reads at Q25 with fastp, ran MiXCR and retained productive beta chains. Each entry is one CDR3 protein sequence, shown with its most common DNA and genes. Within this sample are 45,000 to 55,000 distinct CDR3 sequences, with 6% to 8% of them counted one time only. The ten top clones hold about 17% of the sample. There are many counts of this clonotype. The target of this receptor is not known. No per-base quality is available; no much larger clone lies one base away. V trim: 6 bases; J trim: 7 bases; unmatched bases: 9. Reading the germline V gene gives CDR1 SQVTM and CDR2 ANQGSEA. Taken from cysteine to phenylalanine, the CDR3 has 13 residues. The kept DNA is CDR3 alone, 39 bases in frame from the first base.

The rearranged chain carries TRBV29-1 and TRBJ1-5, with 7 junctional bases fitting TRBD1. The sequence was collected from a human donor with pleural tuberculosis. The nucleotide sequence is TGCAGCGTGCAAGACAGGGATGCCCAGCCCCAGCATTTT. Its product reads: CSVQDRDAQPQHF.